This T cell receptor beta chain comes out of a study of blood T cell repertoires in COVID-19. Study-level information: Specimens from acute and convalescent COVID-19 originated in the United States, Italy and Spain.

The CDR3 totals 15 residues. Trimming cost V 3 bases and J 0 bases; bases outside gene matches: 4. Germline loops: CDR1 SGDLS, CDR2 YYNGEE. Original methodology: Nucleated cell counts were estimated from reference gene primer amplification. Produced via immunoSEQ multiplex PCR; TCRdb's table is partial and in-frame only. D and trimming come from the DNA, and the V and J calls and clone size come from that table. Seen here are about 290,000 clones, 75% to 90% observed once, and the top ten hold around 3%. This chain joins TRBV9 and TRBJ2-3, with 7 bases lining up with TRBD1. Source material: peripheral blood. The receptor was derived from a woman between 25 and 40 years old with active or convalescent COVID-19. CDR3 nucleotides: TGTGCCAGCAGCGCGGGACAGACCAGCACAGATACGCAGTATTTT. This gives the protein CASSAGQTSTDTQYF.